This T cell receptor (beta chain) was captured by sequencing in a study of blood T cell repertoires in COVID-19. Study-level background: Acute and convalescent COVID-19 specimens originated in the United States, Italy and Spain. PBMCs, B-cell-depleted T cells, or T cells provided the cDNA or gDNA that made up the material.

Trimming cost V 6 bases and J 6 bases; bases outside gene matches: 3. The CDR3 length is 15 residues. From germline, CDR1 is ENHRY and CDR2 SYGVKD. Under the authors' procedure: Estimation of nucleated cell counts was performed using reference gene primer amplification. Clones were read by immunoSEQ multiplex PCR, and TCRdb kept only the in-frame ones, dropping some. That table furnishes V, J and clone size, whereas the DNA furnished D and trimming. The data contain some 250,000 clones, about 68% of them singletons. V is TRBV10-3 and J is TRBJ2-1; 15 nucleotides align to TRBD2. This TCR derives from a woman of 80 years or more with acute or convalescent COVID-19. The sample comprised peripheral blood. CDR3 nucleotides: TGTGCCATCAGCCGGACTAGCGGGGGGGCCAATGAGCAGTTCTTC. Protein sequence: CAISRTSGGANEQFF.